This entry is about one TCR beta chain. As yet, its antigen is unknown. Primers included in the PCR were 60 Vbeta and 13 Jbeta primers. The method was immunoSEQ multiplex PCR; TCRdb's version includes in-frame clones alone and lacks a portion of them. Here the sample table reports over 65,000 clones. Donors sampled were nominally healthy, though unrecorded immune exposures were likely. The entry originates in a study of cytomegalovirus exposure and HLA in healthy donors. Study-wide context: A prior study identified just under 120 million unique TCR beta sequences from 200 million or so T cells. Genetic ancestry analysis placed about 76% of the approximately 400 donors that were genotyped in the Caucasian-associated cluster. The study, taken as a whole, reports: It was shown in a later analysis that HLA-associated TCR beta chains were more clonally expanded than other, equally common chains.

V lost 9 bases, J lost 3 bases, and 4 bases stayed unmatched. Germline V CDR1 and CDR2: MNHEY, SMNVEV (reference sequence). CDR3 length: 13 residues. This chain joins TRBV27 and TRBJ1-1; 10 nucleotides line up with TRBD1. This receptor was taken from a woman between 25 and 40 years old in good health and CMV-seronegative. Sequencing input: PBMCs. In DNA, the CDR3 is TGTGCCAGTTGGGACAGGGGCTACACTGAAGCTTTCTTT. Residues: CASWDRGYTEAFF.